The entry below describes one T cell receptor (beta chain). Germline values: CDR1 SGHVS, CDR2 FQNEAQ. After removal of 6 bases from V and 8 bases from J, the junction contained 7 bases not matched to a gene. The CDR3 totals 14 residues. The data stem from a study of blood T cell repertoires in COVID-19. Using immunoSEQ multiplex PCR, the repertoire was profiled, and TCRdb retains in-frame clones only, with some absent. This sample carries under 150,000 clones, about nine tenths of them seen once, and the ten largest clones take 1.5% to 2%. This clonotype was obtained from a human donor with active COVID-19. The donor label of this sample is uncertain. This chain joins TRBV7-8 and TRBJ2-1; 10 nucleotides align to TRBD1. The sequenced sample consisted of peripheral blood. CDR3 sequence: CASRPDRGLHEQFF. DNA of the CDR3: TGTGCCAGCAGGCCAGACAGGGGGCTGCATGAGCAGTTCTTC.